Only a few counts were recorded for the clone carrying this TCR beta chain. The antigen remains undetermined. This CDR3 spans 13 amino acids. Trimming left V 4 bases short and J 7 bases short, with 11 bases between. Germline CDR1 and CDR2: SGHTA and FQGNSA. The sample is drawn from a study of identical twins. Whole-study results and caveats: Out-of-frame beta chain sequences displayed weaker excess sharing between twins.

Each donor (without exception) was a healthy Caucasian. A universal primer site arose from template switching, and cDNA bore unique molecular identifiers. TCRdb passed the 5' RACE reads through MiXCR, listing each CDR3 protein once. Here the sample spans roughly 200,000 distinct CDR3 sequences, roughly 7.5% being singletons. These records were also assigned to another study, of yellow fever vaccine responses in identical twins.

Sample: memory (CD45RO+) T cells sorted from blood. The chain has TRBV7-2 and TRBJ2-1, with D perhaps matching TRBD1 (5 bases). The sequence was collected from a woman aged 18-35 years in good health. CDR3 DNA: TGTGCCAGCAGCTCAGGGATAGGGAATGAGCAGTTCTTC. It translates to CASSSGIGNEQFF.